This T cell receptor beta chain was recorded in a study of CD8+CD57+ T cells in acquired aplastic anemia. The overall study: When averaged, DNA from sorted CD4+ and CD8+ cells came to around 3 ug. Sequencing produced an average of roughly 10 million reads per healthy donor for CD4+ cells.

This clonotype was detected many times. Its antigen is as yet unknown. V dropped 0 bases and J dropped 11 bases, with 15 bases sitting between them. This CDR3 comprises 14 residues. Per the germline V gene, CDR1 is MGHRA and CDR2 is YSYEKL. Study outcomes and limitations: Some 28 sequences, all CD8+ CDR3, were shared between patients and controls. Patients and healthy controls showed no significant CD8+ Simpson's diversity difference.

The template used for profiling TCR beta VDJ and CDR3 was genomic DNA. TCRdb reanalysed the reads using MiXCR and keeps one entry per CDR3 protein. The data contain some 190,000 distinct CDR3 sequences, 40% to 55% of them singletons. The chain carries TRBV4-1 and TRBJ2-3; D perhaps matches TRBD2 (5 bases). The TCR sequence derives from a human donor in good health. The specimen was sorted CD4+, CD8+, or CD8+CD57+ T cells (not recorded which) from PBMCs. The CDR3: CASSQDDFWAGQYF. The CDR3, as DNA: TGCGCCAGCAGCCAAGATGACTTCTGGGCGGGGCAGTATTTT.